What follows are 20 T cell receptor beta chains derived from one specimen sequenced in a study of blood T cell repertoires in COVID-19. Sequencing used immunoSEQ multiplex PCR; TCRdb keeps in-frame clones, though not all of them. The sample carries 45,000 to 60,000 clones, 86% recorded once. Sequencing was done on a sample of peripheral blood. The receptors come from a man aged 60-69 years with acute or convalescent COVID-19.

The genes are TRBV29-1 and TRBJ1-5, with no clear D. Germline V lookup: CDR1 SQVTM, CDR2 ANQGSEA. V was cut by 4 bases and J by 2 bases, with 9 bases left in between. CDR3 length: 13 amino acids. CDR3 DNA: TGCAGCGTTGGCGCCCGAGGCAATCAGCCCCAGCATTTT. It translates to CSVGARGNQPQHF. Using reference TRBV29-1 and TRBJ1-5 for the parts outside the CDR3, the full variable domain is SAVISQKPSRDICQRGTSLTIQCQVDSQVTMMFWYRQQPGQSLTLIATANQGSEATYESGFVIDKFPISRPNLTFSTLTVSNMSPEDSSIYLCSVGARGNQPQHFGDGTRLSIL.

V gene TRBV3-1 (or the pseudogene TRBV3-2) combines with J gene TRBJ2-5; D is uncertain. Germline V gene sequence: CDR1 LGHDT, CDR2 YNNKEL (reference sequence). Trimming cost V 1 base and J 5 bases, with 8 bases left between them. The CDR3 consists of 13 residues. This CDR3 is CASSQGARETQYF. The DNA for the CDR3 is TGTGCCAGCAGCCAAGGGGCCAGGGAGACCCAGTACTTC.

This chain joins TRBV5-4 and TRBJ1-5; D possibly corresponds to TRBD1 (5 bases). This CDR3 is 15 amino acids long. Trimming removed 4 bases from V and 4 bases from J, with 15 bases in between. Germline assignment: CDR1 SGHNT and CDR2 YYREEE (reference sequence). CDR3 sequence reads: CASSPDQGPNQPQHF. The CDR3, as DNA: TGTGCCAGCAGCCCGGACCAGGGTCCTAATCAGCCCCAGCATTTT.

The chain combines TRBV6-6 with TRBJ2-7, with 8 bases aligning to TRBD2. This CDR3 contains 14 residues. Losses at the gene ends were 7 bases for V and 3 bases for J; bases not matched to a gene: 8. In germline, CDR1 is MNHNY, CDR2 SVGAGI (reference sequence). CDR3 sequence (DNA): TGTGCCAGCACCCACCGGGGGGGTTACTACGAGCAGTACTTC. This codes for CASTHRGGYYEQYF.

The chain joins TRBV7-2 to TRBJ2-7; D possibly corresponds to TRBD1 (6 bases). The CDR3 length is 14 residues. Germline V gene data show CDR1 as SGHTA and CDR2 as FQGNSA. V shed 1 base and J shed 6 bases, with 13 bases lying between them. The CDR3 loop reads CASSLVQGSREQYF. CDR3 nucleotide sequence: TGTGCCAGCAGCTTAGTACAGGGTTCTCGCGAGCAGTACTTC.

The chain employs TRBV5-1 and TRBJ1-2; the D gene is possibly TRBD1 (5 bases). V was trimmed by 3 bases and J by 4 bases, leaving 13 bases between them. CDR1 SGHRS and CDR2 YFSETQ come from the germline V gene. CDR3 length equals 14 residues. This CDR3 reads CASSSAVGVYGYTF. The CDR3 nucleotides are TGCGCCAGCAGCTCCGCGGTAGGGGTCTATGGCTACACCTTC.

The chain has TRBV15 and TRBJ2-7; D may be TRBD2 (7 bases). The V end lost 1 base, the J end lost 4 bases, and 14 bases lay between the germline ends. This CDR3 is 15 amino acids long. Germline V gene lookup returns CDR1 LNHNV and CDR2 YYDKDF (reference sequence). CDR3 sequence reads: CATSRVGGASYEQYF. The CDR3 DNA follows: TGTGCCACCAGCAGAGTTGGGGGGGCCTCTTACGAGCAGTACTTC. Variable domain in full (rest from reference TRBV15 and TRBJ2-7): DAMVIQNPRYQVTQFGKPVTLSCSQTLNHNVMYWYQQKSSQAPKLLFHYYDKDFNNEADTPDNFQSRRPNTSFCFLDIRSPGLGDTAMYLCATSRVGGASYEQYFGPGTRLTVT.

V is TRBV5-1 and J is TRBJ2-7; 11 nucleotides agree with TRBD1. The trim removed 4 bases at V and 4 bases at J, leaving 10 bases unmatched. Per the germline V gene, CDR1 is SGHRS and CDR2 is YFSETQ. The CDR3 sequence is 16 residues long. CDR3 in amino acids: CASSRSWTGGTYEQYF. CDR3 coding DNA: TGCGCCAGCAGCCGTTCCTGGACAGGGGGCACGTACGAGCAGTACTTC.

The chain links TRBV6-5 to TRBJ1-1; D possibly corresponds to TRBD1 (6 bases). Germline lookup yields CDR1 MNHEY and CDR2 SVGAGI. V lost 5 bases, J lost 0 bases, and 10 bases lay in between. The CDR3 is 14 amino acids. In DNA form, the CDR3 reads TGTGCCAGCAGTCCCAGGGGCTTGAACACTGAAGCTTTCTTT. This translates into CASSPRGLNTEAFF.

The chain links TRBV7-9 to TRBJ2-7, with no clear D. In germline, CDR1 is SEHNR, CDR2 FQNEAQ (reference sequence). The CDR3 runs 18 residues. Trimming stripped 1 base from V and 0 bases from J, with 19 bases between. The CDR3 is CASSLEFGQTLDSYEQYF. The DNA for the CDR3 is TGTGCCAGCAGCTTAGAGTTTGGGCAGACCCTGGACTCCTACGAGCAGTACTTC. Full variable domain (outside the CDR3, taken from reference TRBV7-9 and TRBJ2-7): DTGVSQNPRHKITKRGQNVTFRCDPISEHNRLYWYRQTLGQGPEFLTYFQNEAQLEKSRLLSDRFSAERPKGSFSTLEIQRTEQGDSAMYLCASSLEFGQTLDSYEQYFGPGTRLTVT.

The CDR3 nucleotides read TGCGCCAGCAGCTTGCAGGACACTAAAGAGCAGTTCTTC. Translating gives CASSLQDTKEQFF. The chain joins TRBV5-1 to TRBJ2-1; TRBD1 might be the D (5 bases). Trimming cost V 1 base and J 10 bases, with 12 bases left between them. This CDR3 is built from 13 residues. Germline loops: CDR1 SGHRS, CDR2 YFSETQ.

J is TRBJ2-5 and V is TRBV7-3, with 9 bases that match TRBD1. This CDR3 has 16 residues. Germline-derived CDR1 and CDR2 are SGHTA and FQGTGA. The ends lost 5 bases at V and 4 bases at J; junction bases unmatched: 11. The CDR3, as DNA: TGTGCCAGCAGCCGCGGTTTACAGGGGGCAGGAGAGACCCAGTACTTC. As protein: CASSRGLQGAGETQYF.

The rearrangement links TRBV19 to TRBJ2-7; weak D call: TRBD2 (6 bases). With 5 bases removed from V and 0 bases from J, the gap between germline ends came to 11 bases. CDR3 size: 14 residues. Germline V gene data show CDR1 as LNHDA and CDR2 as SQIVND (reference sequence). The CDR3 coding sequence is TGTGCCAGTAGTGAGGAGGGGTACTCCTACGAGCAGTACTTC. Translation: CASSEEGYSYEQYF.

This clone was counted once. The V and J genes are TRBV10-2 and TRBJ1-2; 9 bases fit TRBD1. The CDR3 has 13 amino acids. CDR1 is WSHSY, CDR2 SAAADI, per germline. V dropped 7 bases and J dropped 8; count of bases not matched to a gene: 8. This chain's CDR3 is CASTFGTGSGYTF. CDR3 bases: TGCGCCAGCACGTTCGGGACAGGGAGCGGCTACACCTTC.

V is TRBV28 and J is TRBJ2-1; 10 bases agree with TRBD2. V lost 6 bases and J lost 8; bases outside the gene matches: 10. The CDR3 is 15 residues long. CDR1 is MDHEN and CDR2 is SYDVKM in the germline V gene. The CDR3 here is CASSRRAGGLHEQFF. CDR3 bases: TGTGCCAGCAGCAGGCGAGCGGGAGGGCTCCATGAGCAGTTCTTC.

V is TRBV7-8 and J is TRBJ2-4; possible D gene TRBD1, 5 bases. Germline assignment: CDR1 SGHVS and CDR2 FQNEAQ. V lost 5 bases and J lost 0, with 11 bases in between. The CDR3 runs 15 residues. The CDR3, as DNA: TGTGCCAGCAGCCCGACAGAACTAGCCAAAAACATTCAGTACTTC. Translating gives CASSPTELAKNIQYF.

The chain has TRBV6-5 and TRBJ2-3; D is perhaps TRBD1 (6 bases). Germline assignment: CDR1 MNHEY and CDR2 SVGAGI. This CDR3 spans 15 amino acids. V was pared by 6 bases and J by 2 bases, with 15 bases between. CDR3 sequence reads: CASRKAGVFTDTQYF. In DNA form, the CDR3 reads TGTGCCAGCAGGAAGGCAGGGGTATTCACAGATACGCAGTATTTT.

The chain recombines TRBV11-2 with TRBJ1-4; no clear D. CDR1 and CDR2 from the germline V gene are SGHAT and FQNNGV. CDR3 length: 15 amino acids. V lost 1 base and J 8 bases, leaving 14 bases between the germline ends. CDR3 residues: CASSLVFSGGEKLFF. The DNA of the CDR3 is TGTGCCAGCAGCTTAGTCTTTTCAGGCGGGGAAAAACTGTTTTTT. The complete variable domain, with remaining parts taken from reference TRBV11-2 and TRBJ1-4, reads EAGVAQSPRYKIIEKRQSVAFWCNPISGHATLYWYQQILGQGPKLLIQFQNNGVVDDSQLPKDRFSAERLKGVDSTLKIQPAKLEDSAVYLCASSLVFSGGEKLFFGSGTQLSVL.

CDR3 coding DNA: TGTGCCACCAACGGACAGAACACAGATACGCAGTATTTT. Translation: CATNGQNTDTQYF. The gene calls are TRBV27 and TRBJ2-3; a possible D gene is TRBD1 (6 bases). V lost 10 bases, J lost 2 bases, and 13 bases lay in between. Germline loops: CDR1 MNHEY, CDR2 SMNVEV (reference sequence). This CDR3 has 13 residues.

This clone has a single count. The genes are TRBV28 and TRBJ2-3; D perhaps matches TRBD1 (6 bases). V was cut by 10 bases and J by 2 bases, with 19 bases left in between. This CDR3 has 15 amino acids. Germline CDR1 MDHEN, CDR2 SYDVKM. The chain's CDR3 is CATKLQGLSTDTQYF. CDR3 bases: TGTGCCACCAAACTACAGGGTCTATCCACAGATACGCAGTATTTT.